This T cell receptor (beta chain) derives from a study of metastatic and nonmetastatic thyroid tumors. Study-level information: Malignant and benign thyroid patients had repertoires compared in peripheral blood and tumor or nodule tissue.

A word on this clone: Its target is not known.

TCRdb redid the clone calls on the PCR reads using MiXCR. The repertoire holds tens of thousands of clones, approximately 24% seen once, with approximately 14% in the top ten. No patient received treatment before thyroid surgery. The CDR3 spans 14 residues. V was pared by 4 bases and J by 7 bases, with 5 bases of the junction left unmatched. Germline V CDR1 and CDR2: SGHRS, YFSETQ. General study findings and limits: The reported finding was significantly higher TCR beta diversity in malignant thyroid tumors relative to benign nodules, in blood and tumor.

The clonotype was recovered from a female donor with papillary thyroid cancer or a benign thyroid nodule (not recorded which). Some clones in this sample may be carry-over from other donors' samples. Sample: tumor tissue. The rearrangement joins TRBV5-1 to TRBJ1-6, with 7 nucleotides matching TRBD1. The CDR3 nucleotides read TGCGCCAGCAGCCCGACAGGGTGGAATTCACCCCTCCACTTT. As protein: CASSPTGWNSPLHF.